A selection of T cell receptor beta chains follows, all from one sample in a study of T cells in Graves' hyperthyroidism and ophthalmopathy. MiXCR, run by TCRdb on the multiplex PCR reads, gives a single entry per CDR3 protein. The table records about 560,000 distinct CDR3 sequences, 16% of them present only once. Sequencing used blood. Every receptor here comes from a woman between 18 and 29 years old with Graves' hyperthyroidism. The CDR3 runs from the conserved cysteine through the conserved F or W. A D gene is named only where the DNA matches it firmly. Size is omitted from some rows. Given values are once, few, many or a class for expanded clones.

clone_size j_call v_call d_call cdr3_nt cdr3_aa
many TRBJ1-2 TRBV11-3 NA TGTGCCAGCAGTACCGGGACTAACTATGGCTACACCTTC CASSTGTNYGYTF
many TRBJ2-1 TRBV5-6 TRBD2 TGTGCCAGCCAGCCTAGCGGGAGCTATGAGCAGTTCTTC CASQPSGSYEQFF
many TRBJ1-1 TRBV6-1 NA TGTGCCAGCAGTCAAGGGGTTTTAACTGAAGCTTTCTTT CASSQGVLTEAFF
few TRBJ2-7 TRBV28 NA TGTGCCAGCACCTCCTTGATTACAGTAGACTCCTACGAGCAGTACTTC CASTSLITVDSYEQYF
few TRBJ1-1 TRBV20-1 TRBD1 TGCAGTGCGGAACAGGGGGCGTACACTGAAGCTTTCTTT CSAEQGAYTEAFF
many TRBJ2-7 TRBV9 NA TGTGCCAGCAGCGTAGGGGCGGGCGGACGACGGTACGAGCAGTACTTC CASSVGAGGRRYEQYF
few TRBJ1-1 TRBV13 NA TGTGCCAGCAGCTTAGTAGAGACGGGGAACACTGAAGCTTTCTTT CASSLVETGNTEAFF
few TRBJ2-5 TRBV18 NA TGTGCCAGCTCGTATACTAAGGGAGGAGAGACCCAGTACTTC CASSYTKGGETQYF
NA TRBJ1-2 TRBV6-5 NA TGTGCCAGCAGTTACTCTAACAGGGCTGGCTACACCTTC CASSYSNRAGYTF
many TRBJ1-1 TRBV20-1 TRBD1 TGCAGTGCCCGGACAGGTGTGTACACTGAAGCTTTCTTT CSARTGVYTEAFF
many TRBJ1-1 TRBV28 NA TGTGCCAGCAGTTTGAACCACAGGGACGACGCTTTCTTT CASSLNHRDDAFF
NA TRBJ1-2 TRBV7-2 NA TGTGCCAGCAGCTTAACAGGGCGTTATGGCTACACCTTC CASSLTGRYGYTF
once TRBJ2-7 TRBV20-1 NA TGCAGTGCTACCCCACCGGGACTCGGCTACGAGCAGTACTTC CSATPPGLGYEQYF
few TRBJ1-6 TRBV4-1 TRBD1 TGCGCCAGCAGCCAAGACCGCGGGACAGCCAATTCACCCCTCCACTTT CASSQDRGTANSPLHF
many TRBJ2-3 TRBV20-1 TRBD1 TGCAGTGCCACTGACCGGGGACAGAAGGGAGATACGCAGTATTTT CSATDRGQKGDTQYF
few TRBJ2-7 TRBV7-2 NA TGTGCCAGCAGCTTAAGGACTACCGACTACGAGCAGTACTTC CASSLRTTDYEQYF
NA TRBJ2-1 TRBV6-1 NA TGTGCCAGCGGCCGTTTTTCGGGGGCGGATGAGCAGTTCTTC CASGRFSGADEQFF
NA TRBJ2-2 TRBV6-1 NA TGTGCCACCGATAGGACCTGGAACACCGGGGAGCTGTTTTTT CATDRTWNTGELFF
NA TRBJ2-7 TRBV20-1 TRBD1 TGCAGTGCCTTTAGACAGGGGGAAACCTACGAGCAGTACTTC CSAFRQGETYEQYF
NA TRBJ2-2 TRBV27 TRBD1 TGTGCCAGCAGGGCGACAGGGGGCGAGGAGCTGTTTTTT CASRATGGEELFF
many TRBJ2-7 TRBV20-1 TRBD2 TGCAGTGTAAGGGGAGGGGTTTTCAGCTCCTACGAGCAGTACTTC CSVRGGVFSSYEQYF
NA TRBJ1-2 TRBV20-1 NA TGCAGTGCTCTGGGGGGGACCCACTATGGCTACACCTTC CSALGGTHYGYTF
few TRBJ2-1 TRBV15 NA TGTGCCACCAGCAGAGGTTCTTCGGATGAGCAGTTCTTC CATSRGSSDEQFF
NA TRBJ2-7 TRBV5-1 TRBD1 TGCGCCAGCAGCTCAGGGGACAGGATAGAGCAGTACTTC CASSSGDRIEQYF
few TRBJ1-2 TRBV6-2/TRBV6-3 NA TGTGCCATCTCCGGAGGCCAGCAGGTTTATGGCTACACCTTC CAISGGQQVYGYTF
NA TRBJ2-2 TRBV15 TRBD1 TGTGCCACCAGCATTCGGGGCAGGGGGCAATACGCGAACACCGGGGAGCTGTTTTTT CATSIRGRGQYANTGELFF